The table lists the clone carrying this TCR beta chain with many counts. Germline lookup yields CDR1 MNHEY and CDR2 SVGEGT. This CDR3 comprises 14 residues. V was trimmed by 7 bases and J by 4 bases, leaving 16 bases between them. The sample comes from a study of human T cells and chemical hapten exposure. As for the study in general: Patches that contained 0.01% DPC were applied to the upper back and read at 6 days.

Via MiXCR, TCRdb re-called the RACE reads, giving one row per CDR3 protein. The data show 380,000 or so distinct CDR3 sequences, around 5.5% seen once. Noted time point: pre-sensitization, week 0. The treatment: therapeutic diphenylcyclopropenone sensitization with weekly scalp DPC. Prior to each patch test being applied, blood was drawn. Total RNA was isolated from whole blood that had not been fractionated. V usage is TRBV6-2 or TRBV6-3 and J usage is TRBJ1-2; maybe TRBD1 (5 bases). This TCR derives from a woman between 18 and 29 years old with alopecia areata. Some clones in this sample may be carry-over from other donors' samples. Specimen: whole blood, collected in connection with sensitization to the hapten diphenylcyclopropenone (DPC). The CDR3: CASTNVRGSYGYTF. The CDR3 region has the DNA TGTGCCAGCACCAACGTCCGGGGGAGCTATGGCTACACCTTC.